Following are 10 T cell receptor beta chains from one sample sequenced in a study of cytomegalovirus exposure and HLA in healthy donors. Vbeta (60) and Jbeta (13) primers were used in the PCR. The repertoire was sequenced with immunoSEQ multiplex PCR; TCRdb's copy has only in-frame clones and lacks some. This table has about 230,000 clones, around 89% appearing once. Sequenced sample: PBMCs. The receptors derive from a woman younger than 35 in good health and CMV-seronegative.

The CDR3 DNA reads TGTGCCAGCAGCCCCGGAGTTCGGGACAATGAGCAGTTCTTC. Amino acids: CASSPGVRDNEQFF. J is TRBJ2-1 and V is TRBV11-3, with D hard to call. This CDR3 contains 14 residues. V lost 5 bases, J lost 5 bases, and 13 bases lay in between. Germline values: CDR1 SGHNT, CDR2 YENEEA.

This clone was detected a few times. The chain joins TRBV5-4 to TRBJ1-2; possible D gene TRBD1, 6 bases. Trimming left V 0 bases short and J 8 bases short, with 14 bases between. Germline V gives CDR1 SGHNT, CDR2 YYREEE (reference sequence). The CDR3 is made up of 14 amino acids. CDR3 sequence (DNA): TGTGCCAGCAGCTTGGAACAGGGCACGGCGGGCTACACCTTC. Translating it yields CASSLEQGTAGYTF.

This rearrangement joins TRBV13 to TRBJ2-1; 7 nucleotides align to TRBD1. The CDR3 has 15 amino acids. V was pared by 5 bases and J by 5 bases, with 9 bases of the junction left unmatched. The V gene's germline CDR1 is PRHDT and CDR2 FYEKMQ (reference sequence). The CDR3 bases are TGTGCCAGCAGCCCGGACGCCGGGACAGACAATGAGCAGTTCTTC. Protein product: CASSPDAGTDNEQFF.

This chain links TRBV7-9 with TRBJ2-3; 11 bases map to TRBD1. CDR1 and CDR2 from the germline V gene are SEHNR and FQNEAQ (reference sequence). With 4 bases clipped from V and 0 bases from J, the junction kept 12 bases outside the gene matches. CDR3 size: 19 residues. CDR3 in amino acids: CASSSTILDRGQSTDTQYF. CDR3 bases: TGTGCCAGCAGCTCTACCATTTTGGACAGGGGGCAGAGCACAGATACGCAGTATTTT.

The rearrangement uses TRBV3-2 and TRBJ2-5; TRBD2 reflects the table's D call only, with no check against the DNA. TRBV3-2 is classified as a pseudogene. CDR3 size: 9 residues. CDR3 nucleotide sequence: TGTGCCAGCCTACCGTCCCAGTACTTC. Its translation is CASLPSQYF.

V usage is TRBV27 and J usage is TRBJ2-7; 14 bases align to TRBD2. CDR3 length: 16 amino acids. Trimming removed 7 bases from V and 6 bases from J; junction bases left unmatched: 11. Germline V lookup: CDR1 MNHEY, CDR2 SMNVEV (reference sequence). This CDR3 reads CASNDLLGLAGGEQYF. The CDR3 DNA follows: TGTGCCAGCAACGACCTCCTCGGACTAGCGGGAGGCGAGCAGTACTTC.

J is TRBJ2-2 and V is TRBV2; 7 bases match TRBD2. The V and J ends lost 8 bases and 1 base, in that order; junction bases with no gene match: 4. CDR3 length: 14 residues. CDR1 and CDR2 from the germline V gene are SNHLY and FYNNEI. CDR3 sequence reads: CASWGLKNTGELFF. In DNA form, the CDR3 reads TGTGCCAGCTGGGGACTAAAGAACACCGGGGAGCTGTTTTTT.

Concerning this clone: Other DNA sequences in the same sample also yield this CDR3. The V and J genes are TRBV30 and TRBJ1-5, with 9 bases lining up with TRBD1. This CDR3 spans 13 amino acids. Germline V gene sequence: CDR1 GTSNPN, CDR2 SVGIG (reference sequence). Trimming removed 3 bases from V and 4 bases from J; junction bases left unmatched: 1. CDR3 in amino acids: CAWSDRGNQPQHF. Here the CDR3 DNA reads TGTGCCTGGAGCGACAGGGGGAATCAGCCCCAGCATTTT.

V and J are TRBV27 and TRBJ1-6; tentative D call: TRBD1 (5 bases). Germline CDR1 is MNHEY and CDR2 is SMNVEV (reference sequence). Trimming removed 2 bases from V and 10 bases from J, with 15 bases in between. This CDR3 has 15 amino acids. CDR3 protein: CASSLLARAHSPLHF. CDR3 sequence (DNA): TGTGCCAGCAGTTTACTTGCCAGGGCTCACTCACCCCTCCACTTT.

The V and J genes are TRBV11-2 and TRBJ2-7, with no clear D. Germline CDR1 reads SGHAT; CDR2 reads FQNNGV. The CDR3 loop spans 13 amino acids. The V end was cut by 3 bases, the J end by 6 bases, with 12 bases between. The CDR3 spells CASSFSMPGEQYF. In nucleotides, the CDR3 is TGTGCCAGCAGCTTTAGCATGCCTGGCGAGCAGTACTTC.